The following is a T cell receptor (beta chain) sequence with its context. What it binds is unknown. The CDR3 has 15 residues. Between the trimmed V and J ends, which lost 2 bases and 6 bases, there was a span of 16 bases. The V gene's germline CDR1 is SEHNR and CDR2 FQNEAQ (reference sequence). The sample belongs to a study of memory CD4+ T cells and cytomegalovirus serostatus. Study context: Donors were healthy Belgian adults, under 10 CMV seropositive and roughly 25 seronegative.

Sequenced by immunoSEQ multiplex PCR; TCRdb stores in-frame clones only, minus some. Of about 82,000 clones in the sample, around 80% were seen once. Single viable CD3+CD4+CD8-CD45RO+ cells were sorted as the memory CD4+ T cells. Study-wide findings and caveats: Suggested: most of the CMV-linked TCR signature lies in CD4+ memory cells.

The chain employs TRBV7-9 and TRBJ2-5; possibly TRBD2 for D (5 bases). The specimen sequenced was memory CD4+ T cells from blood. This receptor was taken from an adult in good health and CMV-seronegative. DNA of the CDR3: TGTGCCAGCAGCTTACAGCTAGAGGGTCCGAAGACCCAGTACTTC. Amino acid sequence: CASSLQLEGPKTQYF.